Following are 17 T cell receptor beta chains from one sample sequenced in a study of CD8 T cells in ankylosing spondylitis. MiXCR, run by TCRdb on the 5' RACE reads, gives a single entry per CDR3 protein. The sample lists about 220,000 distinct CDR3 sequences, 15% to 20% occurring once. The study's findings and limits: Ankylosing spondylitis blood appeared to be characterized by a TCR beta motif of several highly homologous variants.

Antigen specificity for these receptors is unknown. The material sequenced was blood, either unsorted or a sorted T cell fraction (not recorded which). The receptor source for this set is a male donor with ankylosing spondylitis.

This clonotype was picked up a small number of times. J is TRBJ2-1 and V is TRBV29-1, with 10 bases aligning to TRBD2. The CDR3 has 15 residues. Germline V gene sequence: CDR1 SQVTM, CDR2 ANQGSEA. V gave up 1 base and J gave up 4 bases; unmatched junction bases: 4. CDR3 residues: CSVEGTSGLYNEQFF. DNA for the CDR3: TGCAGCGTTGAAGGGACTAGCGGACTGTACAATGAGCAGTTCTTC.

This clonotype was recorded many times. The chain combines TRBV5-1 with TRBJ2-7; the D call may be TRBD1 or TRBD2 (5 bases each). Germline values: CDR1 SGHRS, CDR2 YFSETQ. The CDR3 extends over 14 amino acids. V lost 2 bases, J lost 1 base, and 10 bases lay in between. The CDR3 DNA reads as TGCGCCAGCAGCTTCGGGGACCAATCCTACGAGCAGTACTTC. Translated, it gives CASSFGDQSYEQYF.

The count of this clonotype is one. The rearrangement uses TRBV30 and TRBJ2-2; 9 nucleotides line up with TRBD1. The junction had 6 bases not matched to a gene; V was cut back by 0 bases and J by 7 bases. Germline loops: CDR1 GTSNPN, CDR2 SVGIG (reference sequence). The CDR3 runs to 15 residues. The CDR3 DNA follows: TGTGCCTGGAGTGTAAGGGACAGGGAAGTCGGGGAGCTGTTTTTT. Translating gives CAWSVRDREVGELFF.

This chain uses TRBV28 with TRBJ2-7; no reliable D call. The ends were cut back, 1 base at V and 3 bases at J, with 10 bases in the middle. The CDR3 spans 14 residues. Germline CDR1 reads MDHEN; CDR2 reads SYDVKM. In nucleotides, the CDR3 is TGTGCCAGCAGTTTATATCCCCCATACTACGAGCAGTACTTC. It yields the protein CASSLYPPYYEQYF.

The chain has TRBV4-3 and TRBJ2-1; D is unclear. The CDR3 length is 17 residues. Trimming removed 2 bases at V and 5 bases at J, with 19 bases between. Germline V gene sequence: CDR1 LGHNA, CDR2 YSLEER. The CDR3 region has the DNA TGCGCCAGCAGCCAACGCCTGAGCGACCCAGCAGACAATGAGCAGTTCTTC. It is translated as CASSQRLSDPADNEQFF.

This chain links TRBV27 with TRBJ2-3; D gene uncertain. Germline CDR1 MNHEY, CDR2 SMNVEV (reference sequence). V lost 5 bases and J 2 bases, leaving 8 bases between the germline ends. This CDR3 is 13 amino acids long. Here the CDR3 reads CASSRAPTDTQYF. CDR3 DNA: TGTGCCAGCAGTCGCGCCCCCACAGATACGCAGTATTTT.

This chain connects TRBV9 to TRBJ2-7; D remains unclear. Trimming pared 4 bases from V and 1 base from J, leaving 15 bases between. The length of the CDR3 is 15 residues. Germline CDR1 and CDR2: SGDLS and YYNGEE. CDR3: CASSPTLVGSYEQYF. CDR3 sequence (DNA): TGTGCCAGCAGCCCCACCCTAGTGGGTTCCTACGAGCAGTACTTC.

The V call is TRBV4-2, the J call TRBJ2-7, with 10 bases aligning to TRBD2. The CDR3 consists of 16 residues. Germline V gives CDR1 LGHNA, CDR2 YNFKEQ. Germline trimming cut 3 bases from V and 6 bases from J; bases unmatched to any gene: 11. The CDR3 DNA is TGTGCCAGCAGCCACACCTCAGCGGGAGGGCCGAGCGAGCAGTACTTC. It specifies CASSHTSAGGPSEQYF.

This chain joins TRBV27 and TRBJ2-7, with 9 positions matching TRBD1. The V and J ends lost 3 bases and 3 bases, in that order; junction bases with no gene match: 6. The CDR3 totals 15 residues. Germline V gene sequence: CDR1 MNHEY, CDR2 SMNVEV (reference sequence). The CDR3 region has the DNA TGTGCCAGCAGTTTCGACGGGACAGGGCGCTACGAGCAGTACTTC. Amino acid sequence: CASSFDGTGRYEQYF.

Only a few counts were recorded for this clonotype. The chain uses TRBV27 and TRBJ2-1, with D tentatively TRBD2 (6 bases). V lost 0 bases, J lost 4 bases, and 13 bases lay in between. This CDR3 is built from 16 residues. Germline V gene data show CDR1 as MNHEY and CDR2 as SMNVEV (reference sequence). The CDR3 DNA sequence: TGTGCCAGCAGTTTATCGGGGGGAAGGACTTACAATGAGCAGTTCTTC. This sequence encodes CASSLSGGRTYNEQFF.

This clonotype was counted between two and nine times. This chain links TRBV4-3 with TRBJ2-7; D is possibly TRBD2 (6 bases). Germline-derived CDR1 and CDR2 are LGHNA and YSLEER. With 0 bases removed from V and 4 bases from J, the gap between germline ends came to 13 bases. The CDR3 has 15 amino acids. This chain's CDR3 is CASSQDRDWRYEQYF. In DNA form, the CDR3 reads TGCGCCAGCAGCCAAGATAGGGACTGGAGGTACGAGCAGTACTTC.

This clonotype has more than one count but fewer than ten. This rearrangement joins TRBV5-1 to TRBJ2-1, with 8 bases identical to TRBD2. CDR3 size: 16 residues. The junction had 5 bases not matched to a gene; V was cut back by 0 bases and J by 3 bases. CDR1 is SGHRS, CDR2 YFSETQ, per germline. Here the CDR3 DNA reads TGCGCCAGCAGCTTGGTAGCAGCGGGGGACTACAATGAGCAGTTCTTC. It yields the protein CASSLVAAGDYNEQFF.

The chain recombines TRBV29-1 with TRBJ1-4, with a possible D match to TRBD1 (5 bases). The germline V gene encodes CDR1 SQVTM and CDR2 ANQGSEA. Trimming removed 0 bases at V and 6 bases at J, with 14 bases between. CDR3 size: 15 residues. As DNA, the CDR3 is TGCAGCGTTGAAGATCCCATTGGGGGTTATGAAAAACTGTTTTTT. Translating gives CSVEDPIGGYEKLFF.

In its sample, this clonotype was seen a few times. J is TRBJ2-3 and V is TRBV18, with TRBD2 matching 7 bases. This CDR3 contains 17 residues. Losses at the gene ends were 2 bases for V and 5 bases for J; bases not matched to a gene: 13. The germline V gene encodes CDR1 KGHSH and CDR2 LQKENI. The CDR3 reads CASSPEFEREAKDTQYF. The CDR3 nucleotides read TGTGCCAGCTCACCAGAGTTCGAACGGGAGGCGAAAGATACGCAGTATTTT.

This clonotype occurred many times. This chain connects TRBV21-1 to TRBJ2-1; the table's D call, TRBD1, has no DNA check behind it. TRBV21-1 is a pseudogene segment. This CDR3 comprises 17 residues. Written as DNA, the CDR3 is TGTGCCAGCAGCAAAGGAAAGGGCGGGGACACTTACAATGAGCAGTTCTTC. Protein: CASSKGKGGDTYNEQFF.

The CDR3 sequence: CASSQTETGDTEAFF. CDR3 nucleotide sequence: TGTGCCAGCAGTCAAACGGAGACAGGGGACACTGAAGCTTTCTTT. V is TRBV6-1 and J is TRBJ1-1, with 8 positions matching TRBD1. Germline CDR1 is MNHNS and CDR2 is SASEGT. J was trimmed by 3 bases and V by 5 bases; bases with no gene match: 8. The CDR3 has 15 residues.

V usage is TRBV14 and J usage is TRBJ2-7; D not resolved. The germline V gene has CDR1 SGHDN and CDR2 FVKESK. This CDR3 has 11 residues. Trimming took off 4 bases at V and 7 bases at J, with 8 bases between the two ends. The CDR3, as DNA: TGTGCCAGCAGCCCCCTTCTGGAGCAGTACTTC. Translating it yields CASSPLLEQYF.